In this sample, the clone carrying this TCR beta chain turned up many times. V was pared by 2 bases and J by 0 bases, with 17 bases of the junction left unmatched. Germline-derived CDR1 and CDR2 are DFQATT and SNEGSKA (reference sequence). The CDR3 covers 20 residues. A single record per CDR3 protein comes from TCRdb applying MiXCR to the PCR reads. The repertoire holds 40,000 to 45,000 distinct CDR3 sequences, with 15% to 20% as singletons. The record originates from a study of molecular identifiers for immune sequencing clone quantification. The sample comprised naive CD8+ T cells from blood, with Jurkat cell RNA spiked in. Subset reported: FACS-sorted CD8+CD4-CCR7+CD45RA+ naive T cells. The TCR comes from a human donor in good health. Some libraries in this study had Jurkat cell RNA spiked in. The chain uses TRBV20-1 and TRBJ2-3; 10 bases match TRBD2. CDR3 coding DNA: TGCAGTGCTAGAAGTAAAGGTCCTAGCGGGAGTTACATTAGCACAGATACGCAGTATTTT. Its protein is CSARSKGPSGSYISTDTQYF.